The T cell receptor (beta chain) under discussion was sequenced for a study of cytomegalovirus exposure and HLA in healthy donors. Study as a whole: There were 350 to 400 genotyped donors. Of these, roughly 84% fell in the genetic ancestry cluster associated with self-reported Caucasian donors. Study conclusions and caveats: Reported findings show TCR beta sequences accurately forecast HLA-A and HLA-B alleles in most subjects. Relative to the approximately 670-donor mean, N-insertions were reportedly fewer in an Asian-associated ancestry cluster in a later analysis.

In germline, CDR1 is MDHEN, CDR2 SYDVKM. The V end was cut by 2 bases, the J end by 3 bases, with 8 bases between. The CDR3 loop spans 14 amino acids. 60 Vbeta and 13 Jbeta primers were used in PCR. This table comes from immunoSEQ multiplex PCR, and its TCRdb copy is limited to in-frame clones, with some not included. The sample data list approximately 30,000 clones. As for this clone: What it recognizes is unknown.

Sequencing was done on a sample of PBMCs. This TCR came from a woman aged 40 to 50 in good health and CMV-seropositive. J is TRBJ1-5 and V is TRBV28; tentatively, D is TRBD1 (5 bases). The DNA of the CDR3 is TGTGCCAGCAGTTTACGCGGGGCCAATCAGCCCCAGCATTTT. It translates to CASSLRGANQPQHF.